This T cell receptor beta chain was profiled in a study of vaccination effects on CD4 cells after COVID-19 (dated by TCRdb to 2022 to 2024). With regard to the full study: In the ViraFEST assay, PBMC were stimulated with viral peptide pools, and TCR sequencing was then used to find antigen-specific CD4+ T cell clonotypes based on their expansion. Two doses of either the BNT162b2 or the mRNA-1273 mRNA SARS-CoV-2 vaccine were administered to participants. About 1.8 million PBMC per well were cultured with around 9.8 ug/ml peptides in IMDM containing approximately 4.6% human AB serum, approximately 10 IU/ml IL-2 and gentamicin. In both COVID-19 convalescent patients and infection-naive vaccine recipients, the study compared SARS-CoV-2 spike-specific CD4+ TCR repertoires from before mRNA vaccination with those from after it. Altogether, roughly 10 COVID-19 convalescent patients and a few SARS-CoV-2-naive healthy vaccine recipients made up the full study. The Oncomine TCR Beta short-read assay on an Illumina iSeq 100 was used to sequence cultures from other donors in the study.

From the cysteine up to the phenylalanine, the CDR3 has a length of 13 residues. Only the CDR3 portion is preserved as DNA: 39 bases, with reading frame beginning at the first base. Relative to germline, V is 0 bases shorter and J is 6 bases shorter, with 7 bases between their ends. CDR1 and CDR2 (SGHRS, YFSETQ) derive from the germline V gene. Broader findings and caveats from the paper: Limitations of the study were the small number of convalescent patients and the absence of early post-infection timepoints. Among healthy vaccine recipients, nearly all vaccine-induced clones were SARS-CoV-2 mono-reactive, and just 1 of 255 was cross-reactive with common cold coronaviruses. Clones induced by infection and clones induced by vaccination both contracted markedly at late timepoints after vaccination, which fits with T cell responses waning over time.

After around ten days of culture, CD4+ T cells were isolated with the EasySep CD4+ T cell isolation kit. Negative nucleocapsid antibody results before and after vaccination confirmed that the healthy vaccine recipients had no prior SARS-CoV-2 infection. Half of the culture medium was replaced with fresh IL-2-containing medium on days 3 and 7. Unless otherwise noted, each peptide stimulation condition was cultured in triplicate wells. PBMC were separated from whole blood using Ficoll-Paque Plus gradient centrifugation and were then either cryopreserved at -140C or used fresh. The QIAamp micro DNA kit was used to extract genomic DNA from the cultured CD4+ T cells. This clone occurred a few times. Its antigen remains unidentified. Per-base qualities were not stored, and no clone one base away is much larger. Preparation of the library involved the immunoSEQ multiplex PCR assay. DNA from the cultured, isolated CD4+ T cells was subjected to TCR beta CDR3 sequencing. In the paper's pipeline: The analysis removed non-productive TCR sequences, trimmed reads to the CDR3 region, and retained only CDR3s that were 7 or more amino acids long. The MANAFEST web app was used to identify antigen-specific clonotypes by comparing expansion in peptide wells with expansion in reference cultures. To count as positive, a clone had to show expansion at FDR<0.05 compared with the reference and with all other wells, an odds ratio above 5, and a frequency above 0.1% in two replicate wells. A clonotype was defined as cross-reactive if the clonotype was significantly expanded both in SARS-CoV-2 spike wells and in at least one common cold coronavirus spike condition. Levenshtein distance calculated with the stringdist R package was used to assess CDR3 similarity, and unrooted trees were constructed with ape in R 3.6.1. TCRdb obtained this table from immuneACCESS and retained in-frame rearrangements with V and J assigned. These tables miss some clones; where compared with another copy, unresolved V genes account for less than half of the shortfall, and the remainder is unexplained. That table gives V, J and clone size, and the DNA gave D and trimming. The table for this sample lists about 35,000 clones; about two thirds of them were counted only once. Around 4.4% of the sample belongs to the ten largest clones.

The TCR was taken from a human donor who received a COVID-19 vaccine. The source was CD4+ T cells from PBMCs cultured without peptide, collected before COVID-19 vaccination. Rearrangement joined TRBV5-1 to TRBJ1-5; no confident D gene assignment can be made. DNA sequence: TGCGCCAGCAGCTTGGAAGGGAGTCAGCCCCAGCATTTT. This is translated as CASSLEGSQPQHF.